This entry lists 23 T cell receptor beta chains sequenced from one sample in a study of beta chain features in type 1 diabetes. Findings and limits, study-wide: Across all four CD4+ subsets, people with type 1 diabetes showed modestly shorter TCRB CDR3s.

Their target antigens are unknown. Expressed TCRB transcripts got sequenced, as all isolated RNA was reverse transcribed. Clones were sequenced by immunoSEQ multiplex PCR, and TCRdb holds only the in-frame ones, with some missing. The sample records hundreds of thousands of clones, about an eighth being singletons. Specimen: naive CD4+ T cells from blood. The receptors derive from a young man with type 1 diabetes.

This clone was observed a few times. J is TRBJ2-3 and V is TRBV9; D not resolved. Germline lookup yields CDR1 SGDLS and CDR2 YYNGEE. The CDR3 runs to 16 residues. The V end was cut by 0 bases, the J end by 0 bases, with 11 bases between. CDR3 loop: CASSVGILTSTDTQYF. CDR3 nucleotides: TGTGCCAGCAGCGTAGGGATTCTGACTAGCACAGATACGCAGTATTTT.

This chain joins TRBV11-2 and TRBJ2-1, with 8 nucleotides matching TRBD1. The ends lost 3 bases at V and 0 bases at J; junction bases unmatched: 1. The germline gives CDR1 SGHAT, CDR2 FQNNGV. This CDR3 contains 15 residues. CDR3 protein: CASSFTGGSYNEQFF. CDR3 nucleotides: TGTGCCAGCAGCTTCACAGGGGGCTCCTACAATGAGCAGTTCTTC.

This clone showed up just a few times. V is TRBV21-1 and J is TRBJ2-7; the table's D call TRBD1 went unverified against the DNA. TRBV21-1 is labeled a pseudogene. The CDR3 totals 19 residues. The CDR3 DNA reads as TGTGCCAGCAGCAAAGCGCTTTTTGGACAGGGCTTCATGATATACGAGCAGTACTTC. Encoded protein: CASSKALFGQGFMIYEQYF.

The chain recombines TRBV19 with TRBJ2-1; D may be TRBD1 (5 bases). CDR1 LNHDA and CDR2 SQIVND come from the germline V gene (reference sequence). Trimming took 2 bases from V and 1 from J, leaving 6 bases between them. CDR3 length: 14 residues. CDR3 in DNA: TGTGCCAGTAGTATACAGGGATCCTACAATGAGCAGTTCTTC. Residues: CASSIQGSYNEQFF. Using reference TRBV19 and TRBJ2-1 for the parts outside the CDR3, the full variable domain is DGGITQSPKYLFRKEGQNVTLSCEQNLNHDAMYWYRQDPGQGLRLIYYSQIVNDFQKGDIAEGYSVSREKKESFPLTVTSAQKNPTAFYLCASSIQGSYNEQFFGPGTRLTVL.

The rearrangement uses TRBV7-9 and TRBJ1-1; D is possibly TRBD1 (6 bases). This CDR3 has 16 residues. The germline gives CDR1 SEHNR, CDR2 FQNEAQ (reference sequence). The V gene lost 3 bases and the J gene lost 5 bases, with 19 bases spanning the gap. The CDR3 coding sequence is TGTGCCAGCAGCTTGAGACAGGTAGCATTGGGAACTGAAGCTTTCTTT. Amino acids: CASSLRQVALGTEAFF.

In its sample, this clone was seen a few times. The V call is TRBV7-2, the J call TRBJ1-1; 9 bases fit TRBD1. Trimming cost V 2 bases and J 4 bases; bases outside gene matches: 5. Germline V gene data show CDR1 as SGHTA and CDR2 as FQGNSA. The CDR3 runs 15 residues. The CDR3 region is CASSLSGQGSTEAFF. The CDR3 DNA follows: TGTGCCAGCAGCTTATCGGGACAGGGAAGCACTGAAGCTTTCTTT.

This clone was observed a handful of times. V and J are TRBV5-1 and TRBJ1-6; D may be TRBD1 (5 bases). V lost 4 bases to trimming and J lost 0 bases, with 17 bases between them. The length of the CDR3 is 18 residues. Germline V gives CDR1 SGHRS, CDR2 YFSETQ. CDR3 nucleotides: TGCGCCAGCAGCGAAGGAAGGGACTCGAGCTCCTATAATTCACCCCTCCACTTT. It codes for CASSEGRDSSSYNSPLHF.

The CDR3: CASSSNRVRSGNTIYF. The CDR3 bases are TGTGCCAGCAGCTCAAACCGGGTCAGGTCTGGAAACACCATATATTTT. The chain recombines TRBV7-2 with TRBJ1-3; D is uncertain. V was pared by 4 bases and J by 1 base, with 14 bases between. The CDR3 is 16 residues long. The germline CDR1 and CDR2 sequences are SGHTA and FQGNSA.

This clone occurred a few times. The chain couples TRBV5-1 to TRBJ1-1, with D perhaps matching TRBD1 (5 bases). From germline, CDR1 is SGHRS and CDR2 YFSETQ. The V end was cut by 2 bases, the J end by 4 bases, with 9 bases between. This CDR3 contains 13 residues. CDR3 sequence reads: CASSFPGGTEAFF. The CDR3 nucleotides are TGCGCCAGCAGCTTCCCCGGGGGCACTGAAGCTTTCTTT.

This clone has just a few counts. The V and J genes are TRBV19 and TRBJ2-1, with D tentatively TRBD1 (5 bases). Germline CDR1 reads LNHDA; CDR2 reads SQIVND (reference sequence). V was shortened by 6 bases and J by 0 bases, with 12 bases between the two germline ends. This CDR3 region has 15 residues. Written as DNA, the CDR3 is TGTGCCAGTAGGCGACAGATTAGCTCCTACAATGAGCAGTTCTTC. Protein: CASRRQISSYNEQFF.

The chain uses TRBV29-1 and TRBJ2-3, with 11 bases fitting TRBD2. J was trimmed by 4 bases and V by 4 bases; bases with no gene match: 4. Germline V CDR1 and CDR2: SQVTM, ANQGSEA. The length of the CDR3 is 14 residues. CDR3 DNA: TGCAGCGTTGGGGCTAGCGGGAGGTCAGATACGCAGTATTTT. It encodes CSVGASGRSDTQYF.

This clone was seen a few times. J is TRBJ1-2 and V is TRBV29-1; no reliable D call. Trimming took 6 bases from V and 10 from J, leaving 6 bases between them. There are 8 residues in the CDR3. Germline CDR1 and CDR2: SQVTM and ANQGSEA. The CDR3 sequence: CSVSDYTF. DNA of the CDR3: TGCAGCGTCTCTGACTACACCTTC. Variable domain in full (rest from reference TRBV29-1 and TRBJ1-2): SAVISQKPSRDICQRGTSLTIQCQVDSQVTMMFWYRQQPGQSLTLIATANQGSEATYESGFVIDKFPISRPNLTFSTLTVSNMSPEDSSIYLCSVSDYTFGSGTRLTVV.

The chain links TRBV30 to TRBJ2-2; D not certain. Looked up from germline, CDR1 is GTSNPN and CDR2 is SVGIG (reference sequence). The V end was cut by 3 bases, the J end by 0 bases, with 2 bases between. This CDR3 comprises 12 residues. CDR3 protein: CAWRANTGELFF. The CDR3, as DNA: TGTGCCTGGAGGGCGAACACCGGGGAGCTGTTTTTT.

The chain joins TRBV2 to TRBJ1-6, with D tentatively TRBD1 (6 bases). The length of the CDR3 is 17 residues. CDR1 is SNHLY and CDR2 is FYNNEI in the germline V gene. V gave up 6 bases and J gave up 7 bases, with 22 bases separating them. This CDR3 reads CASSHRGPGQGNSPLHF. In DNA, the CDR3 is TGTGCCAGCAGCCACCGTGGCCCGGGGCAGGGGAATTCACCCCTCCACTTT.

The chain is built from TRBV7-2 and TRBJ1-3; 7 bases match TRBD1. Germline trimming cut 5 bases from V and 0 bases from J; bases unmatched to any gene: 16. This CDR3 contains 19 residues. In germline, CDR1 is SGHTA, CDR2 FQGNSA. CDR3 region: CASSIWSPGQISSGNTIYF. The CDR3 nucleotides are TGTGCCAGCAGCATTTGGTCTCCGGGACAGATTTCCTCTGGAAACACCATATATTTT.

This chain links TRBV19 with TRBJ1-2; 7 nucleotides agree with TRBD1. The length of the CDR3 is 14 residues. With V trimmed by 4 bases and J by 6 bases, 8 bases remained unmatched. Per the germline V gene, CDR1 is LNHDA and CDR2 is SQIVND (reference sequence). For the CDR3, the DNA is TGTGCCAGTAGTAAGCGACCGACAGGGAATGGCTACACCTTC. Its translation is CASSKRPTGNGYTF.

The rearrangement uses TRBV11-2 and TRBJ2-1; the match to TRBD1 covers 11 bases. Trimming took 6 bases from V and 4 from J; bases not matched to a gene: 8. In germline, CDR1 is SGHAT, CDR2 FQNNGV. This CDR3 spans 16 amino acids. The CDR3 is CASSYIGTGGYNEQFF. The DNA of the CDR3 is TGTGCCAGCAGTTATATAGGGACAGGGGGTTACAATGAGCAGTTCTTC. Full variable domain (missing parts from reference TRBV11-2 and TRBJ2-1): EAGVAQSPRYKIIEKRQSVAFWCNPISGHATLYWYQQILGQGPKLLIQFQNNGVVDDSQLPKDRFSAERLKGVDSTLKIQPAKLEDSAVYLCASSYIGTGGYNEQFFGPGTRLTVL.

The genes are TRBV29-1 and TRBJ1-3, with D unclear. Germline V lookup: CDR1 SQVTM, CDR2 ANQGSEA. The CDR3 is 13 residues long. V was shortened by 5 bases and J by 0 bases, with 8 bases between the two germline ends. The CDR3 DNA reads TGCAGCGTTCGGCTCAGCTCTGGAAACACCATATATTTT. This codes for CSVRLSSGNTIYF.

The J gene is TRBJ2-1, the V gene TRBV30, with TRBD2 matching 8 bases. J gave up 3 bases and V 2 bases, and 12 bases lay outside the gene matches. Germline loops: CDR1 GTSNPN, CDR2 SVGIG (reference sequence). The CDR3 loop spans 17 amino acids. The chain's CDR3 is CAWSRRGSGSGYNEQFF. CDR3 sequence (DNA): TGTGCCTGGAGTAGAAGGGGCAGCGGGAGTGGCTACAATGAGCAGTTCTTC.

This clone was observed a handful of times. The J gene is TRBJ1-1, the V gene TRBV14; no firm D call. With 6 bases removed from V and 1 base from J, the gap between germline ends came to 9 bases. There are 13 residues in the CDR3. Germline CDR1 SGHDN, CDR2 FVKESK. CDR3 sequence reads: CASSTTRNTEAFF. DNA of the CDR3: TGTGCCAGCAGTACCACACGGAACACTGAAGCTTTCTTT.

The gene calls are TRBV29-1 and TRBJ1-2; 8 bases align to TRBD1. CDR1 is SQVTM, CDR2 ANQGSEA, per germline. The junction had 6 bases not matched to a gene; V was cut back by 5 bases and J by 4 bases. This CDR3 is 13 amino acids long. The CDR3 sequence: CSVSPTGGYGYTF. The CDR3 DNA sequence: TGCAGCGTTTCTCCCACAGGGGGCTATGGCTACACCTTC.

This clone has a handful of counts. CDR3 in DNA: TGTGCCACCAGCAGAGAACCGGGACCCGGCACAGATACGCAGTATTTT. Translating gives CATSREPGPGTDTQYF. V is TRBV15 and J is TRBJ2-3, with D tentatively TRBD1 or TRBD2 (5 bases each). This CDR3 is built from 16 residues. Germline CDR1 reads LNHNV; CDR2 reads YYDKDF (reference sequence). V lost 0 bases and J 1 base, leaving 11 bases between the germline ends. The whole variable domain, remainder taken from reference TRBV15 and TRBJ2-3, is DAMVIQNPRYQVTQFGKPVTLSCSQTLNHNVMYWYQQKSSQAPKLLFHYYDKDFNNEADTPDNFQSRRPNTSFCFLDIRSPGLGDTAMYLCATSREPGPGTDTQYFGPGTRLTVL.

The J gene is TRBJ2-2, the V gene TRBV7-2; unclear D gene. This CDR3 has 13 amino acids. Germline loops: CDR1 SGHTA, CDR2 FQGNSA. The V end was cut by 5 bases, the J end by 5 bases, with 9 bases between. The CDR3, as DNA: TGTGCCAGCAGCCAACTCAGAACCGGGGAGCTGTTTTTT. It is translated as CASSQLRTGELFF.